This T cell receptor beta chain was identified in a study of cytomegalovirus exposure and HLA in healthy donors (dated by TCRdb to about 2017). For the study in its entirety: According to an earlier analysis of a few hundred of the donors, about 179 million T cells yielded 100 million or so unique TCR beta sequences and less than 300 Gb of sequence data. The study profiled the T cell repertoires of 500 to 800 subjects by immunosequencing and related them to cytomegalovirus serostatus. Class I and class II HLA loci were covered by the typing at four-digit resolution. The genetic ancestry cluster associated with self-reported Caucasian donors included around 76% of the roughly 400 genotyped donors. Besides the first cohort of 500 to 700 subjects, a separate validation cohort made up of 90 to 150 different subjects was used. Donor age, sex, ethnicity and CMV serostatus were collected together with the repertoire data. The aim of the study was to test whether cataloging public T cell receptors could identify signatures of past pathogen exposure. Four to six DR-DQ haplotypes were handled as single units for association and clustering, since linkage in the cohort was strong. An earlier analysis of approximately 630 of the donors applied high-throughput TCR beta sequencing to assess whether each TCR beta V gene segment acted as functional or pseudogenic. In a later analysis, previously published TCR beta repertoires from about 670 donors were re-analyzed and high-resolution HLA genotyping was added so that TCR occurrence patterns could be studied. All discovery cohort repertoires had been generated on a single sequencing platform. A later genetic analysis used genome-wide SNP genotypes for about 60% of the roughly 670 donors, treating that subset as a discovery cohort. Roughly 320 gigabases of sequencing data and approximately 91 million unique TCR sequences made up an early release that covered 500 to 700 HLA-typed donors. Across approximately 420 genotyped donors of the cohort, an average of about 240,000 unique TCR beta nucleotide sequences per donor were sequenced, and 15% to 20% of those sequences were non-productive. Rather than using new phenotypic data, the later analysis identified candidate immune exposures from TCR beta sequences and from how often those sequences occurred across donors. Typing coverage varied by locus: roughly 620-640 donors for A, B, C, DRB1 and DQB1; approximately 500 for DQA1; 606 for DPA1; 450 to 480 for DPB1. To predict cytomegalovirus infection status, the study combined high-throughput TCR immunosequencing, statistical association of individual TCRs with disease status, and machine learning.

The library was prepared using the immunoSEQ multiplex PCR assay. A mixture of 60 forward primers for TCR Vbeta segments and 13 reverse primers for TCR Jbeta segments was used in the multiplex PCR. A multiplex PCR assay on genomic DNA amplified the CDR3 region of rearranged TCR beta genes. Amplified TCR beta libraries were sequenced as 87-base-pair reads on the Illumina HiSeq System. In the authors' own workflow: A later analysis counted about 76 million unique TCR beta chains across the 690 or so repertoires, and some 11 million of these chains were shared by at least two donors. A nearest-neighbor algorithm error-corrected the raw reads and collapsed the reads into unique sequences, merging closely related sequences to remove PCR and sequencing errors. V, D and J gene segments were assigned by aligning CDR3 sequences to IMGT reference sequences. For a sequence to be retained, a match of at least six nucleotides was required to both a V gene segment and a J gene segment. Rearrangements were classified as productive when the CDR3 lacked stop codons and remained in frame with V and J, and all other rearrangements were classified as non-productive. CDR3 was defined according to IMGT convention as the region running from the second conserved V-encoded cysteine to the conserved J-encoded phenylalanine. The earlier analysis of about 570 of the donors excluded any sequence lacking an unambiguous match to a single V gene segment. In an earlier analysis of approximately 550 of the donors, V segments were called functional above 56.7% productive rearrangements and were called segregating when the between-donor standard deviation exceeded 5%. A statistical classification framework was built to diagnose cytomegalovirus status from the catalog of TCR beta chain sequences. A later analysis assigned V and J genes by comparing TCR nucleotide sequences with IMGT/GENE-DB human TR gene sequences. In a later analysis, CDR3 sequences and most-parsimonious VDJ recombination scenarios were assigned using the TCRdist pipeline. In a later analysis, every TCR beta chain was defined by the combination of its CDR3 amino acid sequence and its V-gene family, and reads without a unique V-gene family were dropped. To address suspected cross-contamination and a sequencing artifact, a later analysis removed a few hundred highly shared, low-generation-probability nucleotide sequences. A later analysis calculated a clonal expansion index for each public chain from normalized within-repertoire ranks of inferred template counts. A later analysis computed generation probabilities with a VDJ recombination model fitted to out-of-frame rearrangements, and checked the results against IGoR. In a later analysis, hypergeometric tests were used to score TCR-TCR, TCR-HLA and TCR-CMV co-occurrence, with a repertoire-size bias correction applied to TCR pairs. In a later analysis, false discovery rates were estimated by permuting HLA or CMV assignments 20 times. In a later analysis, co-occurring TCRs were grouped using DBSCAN, and TCRdist sequence similarity was added for clustering within HLA-allele-positive subsets. Repertoires with fewer than 30,000 or more than 120,000 public chains, plus five repertoires with anomalous nucleotide sharing, were excluded from co-occurrence clustering. Drawn from immuneACCESS, this table holds only the in-frame rearrangements with V and J called that TCRdb kept. Clones are partly lost; checked studies trace under half to an unresolved V gene and leave the rest unexplained. D and trimming were read from the DNA, whereas the V and J calls and clone size are those reported in that table. Present in this sample are approximately 190,000 clones, roughly 80% of which were seen just once. Less than 2% of the sample is taken by the ten largest.

The cohort comprised around 690 healthy bone marrow donors. At the time of sampling, every cohort member was nominally healthy, though immune exposures that went unrecorded were likely present. The donor tested CMV seronegative, placing the donor among the 350 to 400 seronegative members of the cohort. A peripheral blood sample was provided by each donor, and peripheral blood mononuclear cells were used for TCR beta sequencing. Genomic DNA extraction from the blood cell samples was performed with the Qiagen DNeasy Blood Extraction Kit. This clone was recorded only once. Its antigen remains unidentified. Within one base of it there is no much larger clone, and no base qualities were kept. Results the study describes overall, beyond this receptor: Cytomegalovirus status was reported to be diagnosed by the classifier with high specificity and sensitivity in both the original and validation cohorts. Because counts were too low, about 18 rarely observed V segments, including chromosome 9 orphons, were left out of the earlier analysis of about 500 of the donors. According to a later analysis, parvovirus B19, influenza, CMV and Epstein-Barr virus appeared linked to several top co-occurrence clusters. Assigning TCR associations to individual alleles was difficult when HLA alleles, especially DR and DQ, strongly co-occurred. A group of highly shared sequence variants was considered likely to be a technical artifact of the sequencing pipeline. A later analysis found that HLA-associated TCR beta chains were more clonally expanded and had lower generation probabilities than equally common non-associated chains. The study gave a list of about 160 TCR beta chains associated with cytomegalovirus. For the cohort, immune exposure information was limited to CMV serostatus. HLA typing was unavailable for some donors at each locus, so association tests used only the typed subset. A further reported finding was that TCR beta sequences accurately predicted the HLA-A and HLA-B alleles for most subjects in the first cohort. Across donors, most TCR sequences were observed very rarely, whereas some public TCRs were present in many individuals. The authors suggested that the approach could potentially be extended to other disease states and immunological phenotypes. Presence/absence analyses assumed roughly uniform sequencing depth across donors, an assumption that may not hold. The 87-base-pair reads could not distinguish some IMGT-functional V segments, including TRBV6-2 and TRBV6-3, so those segments were excluded. A few of the identified cytomegalovirus-associated TCR beta chains were confirmed in vitro to be specific for cytomegalovirus antigens. Correlated functional status among segregating V segments might reflect linkage disequilibrium, but an unknown experimental factor could not be ruled out. Specific HLA alleles were associated with about 17,000 TCR beta sequences at a false discovery rate of 0.05 in a later analysis. According to a later analysis, most CMV-associated TCR beta chains appeared to be HLA-restricted, and the HLA associations seemed to be driven largely by CMV exposure. In a later genetic analysis, a missense DCLRE1C variant was associated with V-gene and J-gene trimming of TCR beta chains, and the association was replicated in an independent cohort. In an earlier analysis of some 500 of the donors, most TCR beta V segments appeared in productive rearrangements about 87% or about 30% of the time, broadly matching IMGT annotations. A later analysis found that TCR association rates varied across HLA loci, with DRB1 alleles showing the most associated TCRs and HLA-C alleles the fewest. Compared with the approximately 700-donor mean, donors in an Asian-associated ancestry cluster had fewer N-insertions in productive TCRs, according to a later genetic analysis. In this cohort, only TCR beta chains were sequenced, and detectable features were limited by the absence of alpha or paired-chain data.

V and J are trimmed by 4 bases and 1 base, and the gene matches miss 4 bases of the junction. CDR1 MNHEY and CDR2 SMNVEV were looked up in the germline V gene (reference sequence). The CDR3 runs 15 residues from the cysteine to the phenylalanine. Just CDR3 DNA is preserved here, 45 bases in frame from base 1. Sequencing was done on a sample of PBMCs. The sequence is built from TRBV27 and TRBJ2-3, and 8 junctional nucleotides match TRBD2. This receptor was identified in a woman aged 18 to 35 in good health and CMV-seronegative. The nucleotide sequence reads as follows: TGTGCCAGCAGTTCAAGACTAGCGCGCACAGATACGCAGTATTTT. It translates to CASSSRLARTDTQYF.